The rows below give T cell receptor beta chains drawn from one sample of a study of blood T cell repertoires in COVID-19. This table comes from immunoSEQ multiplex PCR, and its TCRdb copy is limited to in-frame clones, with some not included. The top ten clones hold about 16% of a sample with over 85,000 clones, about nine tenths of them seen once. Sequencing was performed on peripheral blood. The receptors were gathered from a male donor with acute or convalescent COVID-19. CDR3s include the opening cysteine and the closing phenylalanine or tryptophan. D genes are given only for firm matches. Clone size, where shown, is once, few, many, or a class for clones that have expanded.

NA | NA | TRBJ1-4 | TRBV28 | TGTGCCAGCAGTTTATCTCTAGGGCAGGGGAATGAAAAACTGTTTTTT | CASSLSLGQGNEKLFF
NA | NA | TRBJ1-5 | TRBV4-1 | TGCGCCAGCAGCCAGCCCCCCGGGAATCAGCCCCAGCATTTT | CASSQPPGNQPQHF
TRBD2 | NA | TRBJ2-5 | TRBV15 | TGTGCCACCAGCAGAAAGGGAGCGGGGGCAGGTGAGACCCAGTACTTC | CATSRKGAGAGETQYF
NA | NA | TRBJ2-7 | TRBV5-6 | TGTGCCAGCAGCTTGGTCTCAGGCTCCTACGAGCAGTACTTC | CASSLVSGSYEQYF
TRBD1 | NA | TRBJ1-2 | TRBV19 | TGTGCCAGTAGCGCATCTACCGGGACAGGGGGCGCGGGCTACACCTTC | CASSASTGTGGAGYTF
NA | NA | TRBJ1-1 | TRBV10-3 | TGTGCCATCAGTGCAGTTGAGGGTAACACTGAAGCTTTCTTT | CAISAVEGNTEAFF
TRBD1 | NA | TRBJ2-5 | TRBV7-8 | TGTGCCAGCAGCTTCAGAAGGGGGCAGGAGACCCAGTACTTC | CASSFRRGQETQYF
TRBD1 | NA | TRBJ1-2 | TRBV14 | TGTGCCAGCAGCCGAGACAGGGGGCTTGGCTACACCTTC | CASSRDRGLGYTF
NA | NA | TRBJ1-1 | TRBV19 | TGTGCCAGTAGCCCTACACAGGGCCCGAACACTGAAGCTTTCTTT | CASSPTQGPNTEAFF
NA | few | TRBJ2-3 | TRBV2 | TGTGCCAGCAGTCGAAACAGGGCGACTAGCACAGATACGCAGTATTTT | CASSRNRATSTDTQYF
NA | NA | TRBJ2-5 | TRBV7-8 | TGTGCCAGCAGCCACGACAGGGGTAGCGCGGGGGCCCTCCAAGAGACCCAGTACTTC | CASSHDRGSAGALQETQYF
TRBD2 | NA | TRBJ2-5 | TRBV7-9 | TGTGCCAGCAGCTTCCGCGGGGGTCAAGAGACCCAGTACTTC | CASSFRGGQETQYF
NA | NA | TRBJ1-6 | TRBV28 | TGTGCCAGCAGCCCAAGGGGTGCCGGAGTCTACTCACCCCTCCACTTT | CASSPRGAGVYSPLHF
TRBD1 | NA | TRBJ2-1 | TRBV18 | TGTGCCAGCTCGTTGGACAGGAGCTCCTACAATGAGCAGTTCTTC | CASSLDRSSYNEQFF
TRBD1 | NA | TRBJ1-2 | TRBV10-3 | TGTGCCATCAGTGCCCCGGACAGGGAAGGTGGCTACACCTTC | CAISAPDREGGYTF
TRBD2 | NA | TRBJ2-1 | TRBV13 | TGTGCCAGCAGCTTAGTCGCGGGGGGGCCCTACAATGAGCAGTTCTTC | CASSLVAGGPYNEQFF
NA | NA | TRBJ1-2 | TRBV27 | TGTGCCAGCAGTTCGACAGCCTATGGCTACACCTTC | CASSSTAYGYTF
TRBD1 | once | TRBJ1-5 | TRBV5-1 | TGCGCCAGCAGCCCGGGACAGGTGAATCAGCCCCAGCATTTT | CASSPGQVNQPQHF
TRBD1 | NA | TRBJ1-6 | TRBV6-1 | TGTGCCAGCAGTGAGATACAGGGGTGGGGTTCACCCCTCCACTTT | CASSEIQGWGSPLHF
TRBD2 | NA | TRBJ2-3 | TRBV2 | TGTGCCAGCAGTGAAGGGACTAGCGGATATACGCAGTATTTT | CASSEGTSGYTQYF
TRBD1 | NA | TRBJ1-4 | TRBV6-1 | TGTGCCAGCAGTGGGACAGGGGACTTTTCCACTAATGAAAAACTGTTTTTT | CASSGTGDFSTNEKLFF
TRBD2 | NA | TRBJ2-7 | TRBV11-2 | TGTGCCAGCAGCTTAGGGACTAGCGGGGTCTCCTACGAGCAGTACTTC | CASSLGTSGVSYEQYF
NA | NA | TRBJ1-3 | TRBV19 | TGTGCCAGTAGACCCGACAGCGCTGGAAACACCATATATTTT | CASRPDSAGNTIYF
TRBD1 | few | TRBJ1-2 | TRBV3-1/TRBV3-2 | TGTGCCAGCAGCCTGGGACAGGGAAGTTTCGACTACACCTTC | CASSLGQGSFDYTF
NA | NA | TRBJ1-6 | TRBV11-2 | TGTGCCAGCAGCTTAGGAGGGGGTAATTCACCCCTCCACTTT | CASSLGGGNSPLHF
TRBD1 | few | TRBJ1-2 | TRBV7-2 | TGTGCCAGCAGCTTCCGCAGACAGGGAGGCAGAGGCTACACCTTC | CASSFRRQGGRGYTF
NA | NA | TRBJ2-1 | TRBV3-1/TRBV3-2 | TGTGCCAGCAGCCAAGATCGGGGCAATGAGCAGTTCTTC | CASSQDRGNEQFF
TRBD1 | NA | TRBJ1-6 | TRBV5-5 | TGTGCCAGCAGCCCGAGGACAGGGGGATATTATAATTCACCCCTCCACTTT | CASSPRTGGYYNSPLHF
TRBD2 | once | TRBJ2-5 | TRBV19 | TGTGCCAGTAGTATACCTAGGGCGGGGGGCCCGACGATGCAAGAGACCCAGTACTTC | CASSIPRAGGPTMQETQYF